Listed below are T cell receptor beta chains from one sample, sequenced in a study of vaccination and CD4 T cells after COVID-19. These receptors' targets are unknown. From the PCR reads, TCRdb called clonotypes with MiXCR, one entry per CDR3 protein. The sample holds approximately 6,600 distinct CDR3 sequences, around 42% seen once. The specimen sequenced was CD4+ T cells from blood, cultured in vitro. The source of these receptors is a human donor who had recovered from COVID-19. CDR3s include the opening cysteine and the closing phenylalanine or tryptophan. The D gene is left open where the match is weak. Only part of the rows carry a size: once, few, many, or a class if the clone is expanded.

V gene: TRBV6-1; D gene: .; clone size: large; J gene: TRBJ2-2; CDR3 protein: CAAARRYTGTNTGELFF; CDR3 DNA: TGTGCCGCCGCCCGCCGCTATACCGGGACCAACACCGGGGAGCTGTTTTTT
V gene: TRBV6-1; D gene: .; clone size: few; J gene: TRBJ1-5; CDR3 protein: CASSEVGGDQPQHF; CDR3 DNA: TGTGCCAGCAGTGAGGTGGGGGGGGATCAGCCCCAGCATTTT
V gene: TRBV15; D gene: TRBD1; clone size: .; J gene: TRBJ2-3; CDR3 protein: CATSRIDRALRDTQYF; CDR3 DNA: TGTGCCACCAGCAGAATCGACAGGGCATTAAGAGATACGCAGTATTTT
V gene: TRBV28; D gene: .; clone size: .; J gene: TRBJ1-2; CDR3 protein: CASSLDRNYGYTF; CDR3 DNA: TGTGCCAGCAGTTTAGACAGGAACTATGGCTACACCTTC
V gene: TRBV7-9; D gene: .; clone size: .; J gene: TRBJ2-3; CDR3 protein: CASSLSRAGIDTQYF; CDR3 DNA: TGTGCCAGCAGCCTCAGTCGGGCCGGGATAGATACGCAGTATTTT
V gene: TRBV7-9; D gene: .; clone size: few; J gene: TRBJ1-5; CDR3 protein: CASSSTEDSNQPQHF; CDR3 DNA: TGTGCCAGCAGCTCCACAGAGGATAGCAATCAGCCCCAGCATTTT
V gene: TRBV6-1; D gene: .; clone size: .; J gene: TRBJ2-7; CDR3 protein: CASTIKQGSSSYEQYF; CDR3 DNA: TGTGCCAGCACCATAAAACAAGGTTCCTCCTCCTACGAGCAGTACTTC
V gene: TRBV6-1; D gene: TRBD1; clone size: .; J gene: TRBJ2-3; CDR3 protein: CASNLDRVYADTQYF; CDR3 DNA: TGTGCCAGCAATTTAGACAGGGTATACGCAGATACGCAGTATTTT
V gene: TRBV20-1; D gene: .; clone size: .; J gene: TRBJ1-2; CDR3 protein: CSARDPLGYGYTF; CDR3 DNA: TGCAGTGCTAGAGACCCGTTGGGTTATGGCTACACCTTC
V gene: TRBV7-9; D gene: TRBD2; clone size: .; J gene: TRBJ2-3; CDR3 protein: CASSFVSFVPGLAGGRGTDTQYF; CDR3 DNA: TGTGCCAGCAGCTTTGTTTCTTTCGTCCCGGGACTAGCGGGAGGGAGGGGCACAGATACGCAGTATTTT
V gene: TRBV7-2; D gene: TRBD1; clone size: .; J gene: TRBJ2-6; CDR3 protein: CASRDRSSSGANVLTF; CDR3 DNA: TGTGCCAGCAGGGACAGGAGCAGCTCTGGGGCCAACGTCCTGACTTTC
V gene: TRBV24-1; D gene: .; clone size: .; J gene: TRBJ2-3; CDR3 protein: CAISWGTDTQYF; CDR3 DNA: TGTGCCATAAGTTGGGGCACAGATACGCAGTATTTT
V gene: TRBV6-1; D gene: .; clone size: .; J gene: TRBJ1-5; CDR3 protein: CASSESWPQHF; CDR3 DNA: TGTGCCAGCAGTGAGTCATGGCCCCAGCATTTT
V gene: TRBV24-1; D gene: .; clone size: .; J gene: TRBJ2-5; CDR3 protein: CATSDLGETQYF; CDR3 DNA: TGTGCCACCAGTGATTTAGGAGAGACCCAGTACTTC
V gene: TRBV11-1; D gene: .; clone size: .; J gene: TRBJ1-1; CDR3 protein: CASSFRGENTEAFF; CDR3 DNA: TGTGCCAGCAGCTTCCGCGGGGAGAACACTGAAGCTTTCTTT
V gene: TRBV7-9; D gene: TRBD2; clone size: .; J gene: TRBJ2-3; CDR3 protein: CASSRTRIGTDTQYF; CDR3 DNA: TGTGCCAGCAGCCGGACTAGAATTGGGACAGATACGCAGTATTTT
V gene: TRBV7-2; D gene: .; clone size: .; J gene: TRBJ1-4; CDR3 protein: CASSAAASEKLFF; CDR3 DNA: TGTGCCAGCAGCGCGGCGGCGAGTGAAAAACTGTTTTTT
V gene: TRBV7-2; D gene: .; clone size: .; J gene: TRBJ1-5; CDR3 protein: CASSFIDGQPQHF; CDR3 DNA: TGTGCCAGCAGCTTTATAGATGGACAGCCCCAGCATTTT
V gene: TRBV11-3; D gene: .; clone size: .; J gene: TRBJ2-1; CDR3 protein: CASSLDWGQNNEQFF; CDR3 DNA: TGTGCCAGCAGCTTAGATTGGGGCCAAAACAATGAGCAGTTCTTC
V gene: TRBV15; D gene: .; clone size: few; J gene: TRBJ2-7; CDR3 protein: CATSRAVSSYEQYF; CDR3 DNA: TGTGCCACCAGCAGAGCGGTCAGCTCCTACGAGCAGTACTTC
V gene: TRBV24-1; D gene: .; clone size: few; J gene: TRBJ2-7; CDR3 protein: CATSLGGFPYEQYF; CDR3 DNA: TGTGCCACCAGCCTTGGGGGCTTCCCCTACGAGCAGTACTTC
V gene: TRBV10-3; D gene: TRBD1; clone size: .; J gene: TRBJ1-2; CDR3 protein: CAISEGGDRGDYGYTF; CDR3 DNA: TGTGCCATCAGTGAGGGAGGGGACAGGGGAGACTATGGCTACACCTTC
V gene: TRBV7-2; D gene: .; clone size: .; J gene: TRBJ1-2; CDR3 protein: CASSHIYNRQTNYGYTF; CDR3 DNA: TGTGCCAGCAGCCATATCTACAACAGGCAAACTAACTATGGCTACACCTTC
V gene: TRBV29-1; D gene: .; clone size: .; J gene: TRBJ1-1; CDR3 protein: CSVVRQSNTEAFF; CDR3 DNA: TGCAGCGTTGTGCGACAGTCGAACACTGAAGCTTTCTTT
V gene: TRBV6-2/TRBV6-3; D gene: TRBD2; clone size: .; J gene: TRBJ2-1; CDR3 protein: CASSYSSGTAPGTRVDVEQFF; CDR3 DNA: TGTGCCAGCAGTTACTCGAGTGGTACGGCACCCGGGACTAGAGTAGATGTTGAGCAGTTCTTC
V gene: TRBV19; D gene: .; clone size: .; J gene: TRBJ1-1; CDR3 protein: CASSPKRVGYTEAFF; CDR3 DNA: TGTGCCAGTAGTCCGAAAAGGGTTGGGTACACTGAAGCTTTCTTT
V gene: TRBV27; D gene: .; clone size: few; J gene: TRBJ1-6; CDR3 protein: CASSSLQGSASPLHF; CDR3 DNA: TGTGCCAGCAGTTCCTTGCAGGGAAGTGCGTCACCCCTCCACTTT
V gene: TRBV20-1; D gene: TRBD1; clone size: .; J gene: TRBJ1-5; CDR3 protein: CSVMDRELGWVNQPQHF; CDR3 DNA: TGCAGTGTCATGGACAGGGAGCTGGGTTGGGTCAATCAGCCCCAGCATTTT
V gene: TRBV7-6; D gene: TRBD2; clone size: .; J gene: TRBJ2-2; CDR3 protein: CASSLLPSGGTTAGELFF; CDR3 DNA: TGTGCCAGCAGCTTACTCCCTAGCGGTGGGACCACGGCCGGGGAGCTGTTTTTT
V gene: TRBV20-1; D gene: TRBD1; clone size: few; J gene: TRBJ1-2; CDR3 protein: CSALQGAGYGYTF; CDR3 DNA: TGCAGTGCGTTACAGGGGGCTGGGTATGGCTACACCTTC
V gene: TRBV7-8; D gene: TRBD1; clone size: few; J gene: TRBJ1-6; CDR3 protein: CASSQDRGSPLHF; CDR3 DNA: TGTGCCAGCAGTCAAGACAGGGGCTCACCCCTCCACTTT
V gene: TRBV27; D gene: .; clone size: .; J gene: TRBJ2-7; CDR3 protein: CASSFSNSYEQYF; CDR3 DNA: TGTGCCAGCAGTTTTTCAAACTCCTACGAGCAGTACTTC
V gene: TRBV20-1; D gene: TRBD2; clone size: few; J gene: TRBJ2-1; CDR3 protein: CSAAGGRGNEQFF; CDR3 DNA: TGCAGTGCCGCCGGGGGGAGAGGTAATGAGCAGTTCTTC
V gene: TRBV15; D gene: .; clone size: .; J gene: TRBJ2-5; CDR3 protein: CATSRGGQEQGTQYF; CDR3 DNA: TGTGCCACCAGCAGGGGAGGACAGGAACAGGGGACCCAGTACTTC
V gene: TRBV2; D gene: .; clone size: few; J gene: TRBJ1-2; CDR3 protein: CASSAPGMNYGYTF; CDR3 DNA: TGTGCCAGCAGTGCGCCAGGGATGAACTATGGCTACACCTTC
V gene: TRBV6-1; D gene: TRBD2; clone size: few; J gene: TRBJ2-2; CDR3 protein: CASKSGSWYTGELFF; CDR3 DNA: TGTGCCAGCAAGAGCGGGAGTTGGTACACCGGGGAGCTGTTTTTT
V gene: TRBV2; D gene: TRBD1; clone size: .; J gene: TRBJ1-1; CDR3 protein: CASGRGFDEAFF; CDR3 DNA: TGTGCCAGCGGCAGGGGGTTTGATGAAGCTTTCTTT
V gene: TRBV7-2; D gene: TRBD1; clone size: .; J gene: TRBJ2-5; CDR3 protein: CASSPGQQETQYF; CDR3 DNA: TGTGCCAGCAGCCCGGGACAGCAAGAGACCCAGTACTTC
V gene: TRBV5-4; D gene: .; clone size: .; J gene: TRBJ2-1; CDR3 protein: CASSQAGVTYNEQFF; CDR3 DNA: TGTGCCAGCAGCCAAGCGGGCGTGACCTACAATGAGCAGTTCTTC
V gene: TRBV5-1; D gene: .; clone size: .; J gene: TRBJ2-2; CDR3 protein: CASSLVPNTGEPFF; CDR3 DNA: TGCGCCAGCAGCTTGGTGCCGAACACCGGGGAGCCGTTTTTT
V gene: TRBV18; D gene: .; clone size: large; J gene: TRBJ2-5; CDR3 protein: CASSPGAETQYF; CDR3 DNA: TGTGCCAGCTCACCCGGAGCGGAGACCCAGTACTTC
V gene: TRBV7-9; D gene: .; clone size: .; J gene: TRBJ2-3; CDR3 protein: CASSLTGLTDTQYF; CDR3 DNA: TGTGCCAGCAGCTTGACAGGATTGACAGATACGCAGTATTTT
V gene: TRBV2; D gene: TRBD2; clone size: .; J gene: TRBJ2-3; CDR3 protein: CASTFGWGGSDTQYF; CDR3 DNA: TGTGCCAGCACCTTTGGGTGGGGGGGGTCAGATACGCAGTATTTT
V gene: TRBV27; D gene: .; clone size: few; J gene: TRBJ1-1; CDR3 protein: CASSVDRDTEAFF; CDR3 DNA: TGTGCCAGCTCCGTCGACCGTGACACTGAAGCTTTCTTT
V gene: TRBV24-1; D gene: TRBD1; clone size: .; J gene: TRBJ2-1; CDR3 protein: CATSDSTGGRSNEQFF; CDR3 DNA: TGTGCCACCAGTGATTCAACAGGGGGTAGGTCCAATGAGCAGTTCTTC
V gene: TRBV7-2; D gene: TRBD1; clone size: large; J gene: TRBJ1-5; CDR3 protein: CASSPRTGLGSNQPQHF; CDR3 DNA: TGTGCCAGCAGCCCTCGGACAGGACTTGGAAGCAATCAGCCCCAGCATTTT
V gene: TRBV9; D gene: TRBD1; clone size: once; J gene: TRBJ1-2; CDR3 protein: CASSVTGAEGGYTF; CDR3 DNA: TGTGCCAGCAGCGTGACAGGGGCGGAAGGGGGCTACACCTTC
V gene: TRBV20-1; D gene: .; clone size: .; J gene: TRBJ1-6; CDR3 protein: CSVRADYNSPLHF; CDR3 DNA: TGCAGTGTACGGGCAGATTATAATTCACCCCTCCACTTT
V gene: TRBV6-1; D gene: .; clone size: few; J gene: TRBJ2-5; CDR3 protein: CASSTGNPVETQYF; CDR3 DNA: TGTGCCAGCAGCACCGGGAACCCCGTGGAGACCCAGTACTTC
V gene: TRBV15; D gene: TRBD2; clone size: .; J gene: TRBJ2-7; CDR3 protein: CATSRGRSGKYEQYF; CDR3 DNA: TGTGCCACCAGCAGGGGGCGGAGCGGGAAATACGAGCAGTACTTC
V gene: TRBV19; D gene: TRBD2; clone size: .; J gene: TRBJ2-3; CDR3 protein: CASSPPGLASGTDTQYF; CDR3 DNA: TGTGCCAGTAGCCCACCGGGACTAGCATCAGGCACAGATACGCAGTATTTT